This TCR beta chain appears in the sequencing data of a study of T cell repertoires and Cas9 in healthy adults (dated by TCRdb to 2016 to 2019). A note on the overall study: SpCas9-reactive T cells were characterized for multi-effector potency, cytotoxicity and lineage determination within the CD4 and CD8 compartments. The study looked at preexisting T cell immunity to the Streptococcus pyogenes Cas9 nuclease (SpCas9), which is used in CRISPR gene editing. Overall study results and their limits: In vitro, SpCas9-reactive regulatory T cells were reported to reduce the proliferation and function of SpCas9-reactive effector T cells.

The library was generated by the immunoSEQ multiplex PCR assay. TCRdb's version of the immuneACCESS table is confined to in-frame rearrangements and falls short of the full clone set. An unresolved V gene accounts for under half of the shortfall where checked; the remainder is of unknown origin. The table for this sample lists tens of thousands of clones; around 93% of them were counted only once. The ten largest clones take up about 0.87% of the sample. To note about this clone: The clone's antigen remains unknown. The input lacks base qualities; no much larger clone sits a single base away.

All of the donors in the study were healthy humans. The sequenced sample was CD4+ effector T cells (CD127+, CD25-, CD137-, CD154-) from PBMCs; culture status not recorded. The clonotype comes from a human donor in good health.

Here is the DNA: TGTGCCAGCAGCTTCAGGGGCGATCAGCCCCAGCATTTT. Its translation is CASSFRGDQPQHF. The chain is made from TRBV7-9 and TRBJ1-5, with a tentative D gene TRBD1 over 6 matching bases. According to the germline V gene (reference sequence), CDR1 reads SEHNR and CDR2 reads FQNEAQ. The trim is 3 bases for V and 5 bases for J, with a gap of 8 bases between the germline ends. From the cysteine up to the phenylalanine, the CDR3 has a length of 13 residues. Only the CDR3 region is kept as DNA, spanning 39 bases read in frame from base 1. Extended through the reference TRBV7-9 and TRBJ1-5 proteins, this CDR3 yields the full variable domain: DTGVSQNPRHKITKRGQNVTFRCDPISEHNRLYWYRQTLGQGPEFLTYFQNEAQLEKSRLLSDRFSAERPKGSFSTLEIQRTEQGDSAMYLCASSFRGDQPQHFGDGTRLSIL.